This T cell receptor (beta chain) is drawn from a study of blood T cell repertoires in COVID-19. Sequencing was performed with immunoSEQ multiplex PCR; in TCRdb, only in-frame clones are kept and a portion is missing. There are about 100,000 clones in the sample; 75% to 90% occur only once, and over 1.5% lies in the top ten. Germline lookup yields CDR1 SGDLS and CDR2 YYNGEE. The CDR3 covers 14 residues. The V and J ends lost 3 bases and 5 bases respectively, with 14 bases between them. This sequence joins TRBV9 and TRBJ2-5; perhaps TRBD1 as D (5 bases). The sequence derives from a man older than 75 with acute or convalescent COVID-19. Material for sequencing was peripheral blood. The CDR3 loop reads CASSEGIDWETQYF. The CDR3 DNA reads TGTGCCAGCAGCGAGGGGATTGATTGGGAGACCCAGTACTTC.